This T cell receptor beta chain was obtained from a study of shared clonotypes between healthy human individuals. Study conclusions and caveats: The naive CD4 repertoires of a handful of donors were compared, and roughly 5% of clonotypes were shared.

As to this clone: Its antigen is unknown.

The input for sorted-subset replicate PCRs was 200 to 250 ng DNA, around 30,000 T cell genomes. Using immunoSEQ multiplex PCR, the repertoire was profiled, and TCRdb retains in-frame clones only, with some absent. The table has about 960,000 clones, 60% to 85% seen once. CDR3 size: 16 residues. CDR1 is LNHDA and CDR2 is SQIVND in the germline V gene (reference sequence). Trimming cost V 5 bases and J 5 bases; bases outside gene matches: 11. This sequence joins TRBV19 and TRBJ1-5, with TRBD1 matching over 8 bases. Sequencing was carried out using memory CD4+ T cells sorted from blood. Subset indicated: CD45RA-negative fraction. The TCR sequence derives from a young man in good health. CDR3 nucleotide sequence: TGTGCCAGTAGTGCGCTAGTAAGGACAGGGCATCAGCCCCAGCATTTT. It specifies CASSALVRTGHQPQHF.